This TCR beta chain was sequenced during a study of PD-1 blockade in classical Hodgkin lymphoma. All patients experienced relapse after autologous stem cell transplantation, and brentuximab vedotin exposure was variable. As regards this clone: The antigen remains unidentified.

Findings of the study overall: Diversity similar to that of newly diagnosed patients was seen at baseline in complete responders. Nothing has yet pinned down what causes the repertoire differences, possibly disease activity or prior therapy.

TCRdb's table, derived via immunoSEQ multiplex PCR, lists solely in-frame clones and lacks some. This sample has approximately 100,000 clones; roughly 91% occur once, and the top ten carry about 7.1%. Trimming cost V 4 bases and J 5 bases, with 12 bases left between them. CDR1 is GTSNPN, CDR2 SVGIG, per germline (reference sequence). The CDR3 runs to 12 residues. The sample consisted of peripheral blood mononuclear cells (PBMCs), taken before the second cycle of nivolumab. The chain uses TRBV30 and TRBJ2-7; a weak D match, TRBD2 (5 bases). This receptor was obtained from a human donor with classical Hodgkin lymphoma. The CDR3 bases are TGTGCCTGGACCCTCGTGAGGGACGAGCAGTACTTC. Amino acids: CAWTLVRDEQYF.